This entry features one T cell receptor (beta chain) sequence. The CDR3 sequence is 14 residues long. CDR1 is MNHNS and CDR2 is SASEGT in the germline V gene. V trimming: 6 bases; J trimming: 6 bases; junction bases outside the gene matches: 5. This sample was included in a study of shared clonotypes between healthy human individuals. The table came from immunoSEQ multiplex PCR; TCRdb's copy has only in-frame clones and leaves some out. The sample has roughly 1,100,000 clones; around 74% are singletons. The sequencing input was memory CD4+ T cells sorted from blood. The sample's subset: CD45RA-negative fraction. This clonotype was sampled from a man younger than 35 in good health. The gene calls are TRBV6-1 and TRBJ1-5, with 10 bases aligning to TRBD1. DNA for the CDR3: TGTGCCAGCAGGGGGACAGGGGATGTTCAGCCCCAGCATTTT. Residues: CASRGTGDVQPQHF.